The clone carrying this TCR beta chain was seen only a few times. The antigen remains undetermined. This sample was taken from a study of vaccination and CD4 T cells after COVID-19. Germline CDR1 reads SEHNR; CDR2 reads FQNEAQ (reference sequence). Trimming left V 3 bases short and J 5 bases short, with 16 bases between. The CDR3 totals 15 residues. Scientists ran DNA taken from cultured CD4+ T cells through the Oncomine TCR Beta short-read assay for sequencing. One entry per CDR3 protein results from TCRdb running MiXCR on the PCR reads. The sample includes approximately 16,000 distinct CDR3 sequences, 75% to 80% of them seen just once. The treatment here: roughly 11-day PBMC culture with coronavirus spike peptide pools or control peptides (ViraFEST assay).

The chain has TRBV7-9 and TRBJ1-2, with unresolved D. This sequence originates from a human donor who received a COVID-19 vaccine. Sequenced here: CD4+ T cells from blood, cultured in vitro, sampled after SARS-CoV-2 vaccination. CDR3 DNA: TGTGCCAGCAGCTTCGTGGCTAGGTCCAATTATGGCTACACCTTC. Its protein product is CASSFVARSNYGYTF.